This TCR beta chain is from a study of blood T cell repertoires in COVID-19. In the study overall: The United States, Italy and Spain were the sources of the acute and convalescent COVID-19 samples. From T cells, B-cell-depleted T cells, or PBMCs came the material, which was cDNA or gDNA.

Per the germline V gene, CDR1 is KGHSH and CDR2 is LQKENI. The CDR3 totals 17 residues. Unmatched junction bases numbered 14, after V lost 6 bases and J lost 4 bases. In the authors' workflow: Reference gene primer amplification gave estimated nucleated cell counts. Data came from immunoSEQ multiplex PCR; TCRdb stores just in-frame clones and leaves some out. V, J and clone size were drawn from that table, and D and trimming were deduced from the DNA. The table has about 100,000 clones, 80% to 90% seen once. The receptor's source is a human donor in a cohort sampled during active COVID-19. V usage is TRBV18 and J usage is TRBJ2-3, with 9 bases fitting TRBD1. Sequencing input: peripheral blood. The CDR3 DNA is TGTGCCAGCTCTCGCATTACTCCGGGACAGGGCCCAGATACGCAGTATTTT. Protein sequence: CASSRITPGQGPDTQYF. Filled out from reference TRBV18 and TRBJ2-3, the complete variable domain reads NAGVMQNPRHLVRRRGQEARLRCSPMKGHSHVYWYRQLPEEGLKFMVYLQKENIIDESGMPKERFSAEFPKEGPSILRIQQVVRGDSAAYFCASSRITPGQGPDTQYFGPGTRLTVL.